This T cell receptor (beta chain) was observed in a study of CD8+ T cells in alopecia areata. As for the study in general: For 6 to 18 months, tofacitinib was taken, and 6 months off drug followed. Study findings and constraints: On tofacitinib, scalp clonality and expanded CD8+ clones among top 100 fell significantly.

This CDR3 is built from 14 residues. The germline V gene encodes CDR1 MNHEY and CDR2 SMNVEV (reference sequence). Trimming stripped 2 bases from V and 2 bases from J, with 7 bases between. Sample treatment: oral pan-JAK inhibitor, 5-10 mg twice daily. Turning to this clone: Its antigen is as yet unknown. This CDR3 is also generated by other DNA sequences in the sample.

RNA extraction was followed by reverse transcription into cDNA, which acted as the sequencing template. Sequencing was performed with immunoSEQ multiplex PCR; in TCRdb, only in-frame clones are kept and a portion is missing. Of some 180,000 clones listed, approximately 50% are singletons. This chain uses TRBV27 with TRBJ1-5; D gene ambiguous. The sample here was CD8+ T cells sorted from blood, taken between weeks 51 and 54, from a patient treated with tofacitinib. This sequence was found in a human donor with alopecia areata. CDR3 region: CASSLRQGNQPQHF. The CDR3 nucleotides are TGTGCCAGCAGTTTACGTCAGGGCAATCAGCCCCAGCATTTT.